The rows below give T cell receptor beta chains drawn from one sample of a study of control samples from healthy donors and cancer patients. Libraries were prepared by immunoSEQ multiplex PCR; TCRdb keeps only in-frame clonotypes and omits some of them. The sample shows 80,000 to 100,000 clones, roughly 90% of them seen only once. Sequencing was done on a sample of blood. The receptors were gathered from a human donor in good health. The donor label of this sample is uncertain. CDR3s include the opening cysteine and the closing phenylalanine or tryptophan. D genes are given only for firm matches. Clone sizes are given selectively: once, few, many, or a class where the clone is expanded.

j_call: TRBJ2-2
clone_size: -
v_call: TRBV18
cdr3_length: 15
d_call: TRBD1
cdr3_nt: TGTGCCAGCTCACCACAGGGGGCAGTCTCCGGGGAGCTGTTTTTT
cdr3_aa: CASSPQGAVSGELFF

j_call: TRBJ2-3
clone_size: once
v_call: TRBV18
cdr3_length: 18
d_call: TRBD2
cdr3_nt: TGTGCCAGCTCACCACTAGCGGGGGAGTTTACTAGCACAGATACGCAGTATTTT
cdr3_aa: CASSPLAGEFTSTDTQYF

j_call: TRBJ2-5
clone_size: once
v_call: TRBV15
cdr3_length: 14
d_call: -
cdr3_nt: TGTGCCACCAGCAGAGATTGGGGCCTAGAGACCCAGTACTTC
cdr3_aa: CATSRDWGLETQYF

j_call: TRBJ2-1
clone_size: -
v_call: TRBV7-3
cdr3_length: 16
d_call: -
cdr3_nt: TGTGCCAGCAGCTTAAGGGGACCCACCCCGATGGATGAGCAGTTCTTC
cdr3_aa: CASSLRGPTPMDEQFF

j_call: TRBJ1-5
clone_size: few
v_call: TRBV6-1
cdr3_length: 13
d_call: -
cdr3_nt: TGTGCCAGCAGTGAAATCCGCAATCAGCCCCAGCATTTT
cdr3_aa: CASSEIRNQPQHF

j_call: TRBJ2-7
clone_size: once
v_call: TRBV15
cdr3_length: 15
d_call: TRBD1
cdr3_nt: TGTGCCACCAGCGAGCCCGGGACAGTCTCCTACGAGCAGTACTTC
cdr3_aa: CATSEPGTVSYEQYF

j_call: TRBJ1-4
clone_size: -
v_call: TRBV5-6
cdr3_length: 14
d_call: TRBD1
cdr3_nt: TGTGCCAGCAGCACCGGGACAGGGGATGAAAAACTGTTTTTT
cdr3_aa: CASSTGTGDEKLFF

j_call: TRBJ2-5
clone_size: once
v_call: TRBV3-1/TRBV3-2
cdr3_length: 14
d_call: -
cdr3_nt: TGTGCCAGCAGCCAACGGGGGATCCAAGAGACCCAGTACTTC
cdr3_aa: CASSQRGIQETQYF

j_call: TRBJ1-2
clone_size: -
v_call: TRBV11-2
cdr3_length: 14
d_call: -
cdr3_nt: TGTGCCAGCAGCTTATGGTCCGGGGGCAATGGCTACACCTTC
cdr3_aa: CASSLWSGGNGYTF

j_call: TRBJ1-1
clone_size: -
v_call: TRBV6-5
cdr3_length: 13
d_call: -
cdr3_nt: TGTGCCAGCAGCGTTGAGGGGGGCGAAAAAGCTTTCTTT
cdr3_aa: CASSVEGGEKAFF

j_call: TRBJ2-6
clone_size: once
v_call: TRBV9
cdr3_length: 17
d_call: -
cdr3_nt: TGTGCCAGCAGCGTAACCCCCGACAGCTCTGGGGCCAACGTCCTGACTTTC
cdr3_aa: CASSVTPDSSGANVLTF

j_call: TRBJ1-4
clone_size: -
v_call: TRBV10-3
cdr3_length: 15
d_call: -
cdr3_nt: TGTGCCATCAGTGAGTCGTCGACGGAGAATGAAAAACTGTTTTTT
cdr3_aa: CAISESSTENEKLFF

j_call: TRBJ2-5
clone_size: -
v_call: TRBV7-6
cdr3_length: 15
d_call: TRBD2
cdr3_nt: TGTGCCAGCAGCTTCCACGGGGGGGCCAGGGAGACCCAGTACTTC
cdr3_aa: CASSFHGGARETQYF

j_call: TRBJ1-1
clone_size: -
v_call: TRBV5-5
cdr3_length: 16
d_call: -
cdr3_nt: TGTGCCAGCAGCCTAAGCATTGTCCAGGGACTCACTGAAGCTTTCTTT
cdr3_aa: CASSLSIVQGLTEAFF

j_call: TRBJ1-1
clone_size: -
v_call: TRBV19
cdr3_length: 15
d_call: -
cdr3_nt: TGTGCCAGTAGTATAGTTAGGGCGGCGAACACTGAAGCTTTCTTT
cdr3_aa: CASSIVRAANTEAFF

j_call: TRBJ2-2
clone_size: -
v_call: TRBV19
cdr3_length: 16
d_call: -
cdr3_nt: TGTGCCAGTACCTATCAAGGCAGGGGATACGCCGGGGAGCTGTTTTTT
cdr3_aa: CASTYQGRGYAGELFF

j_call: TRBJ1-1
clone_size: -
v_call: TRBV5-6
cdr3_length: 15
d_call: TRBD1
cdr3_nt: TGTGCCAGCAGCTTGGTGGGACAGGGGGCGGATGAAGCTTTCTTT
cdr3_aa: CASSLVGQGADEAFF

j_call: TRBJ2-2
clone_size: -
v_call: TRBV5-4
cdr3_length: 15
d_call: TRBD2
cdr3_nt: TGTGCCAGCAGTTTGGGGGTGGGGGGGGCCGGGGAGCTGTTTTTT
cdr3_aa: CASSLGVGGAGELFF

j_call: TRBJ1-4
clone_size: -
v_call: TRBV29-1
cdr3_length: 13
d_call: -
cdr3_nt: TGCAGCGTTGGTTACCGCCATAATGAAAAACTGTTTTTT
cdr3_aa: CSVGYRHNEKLFF

j_call: TRBJ2-2
clone_size: -
v_call: TRBV18
cdr3_length: 14
d_call: -
cdr3_nt: TGTGCCACCCGCGGGGCCGCGAACACCGGGGAGCTGTTTTTT
cdr3_aa: CATRGAANTGELFF

j_call: TRBJ2-3
clone_size: -
v_call: TRBV27
cdr3_length: 17
d_call: TRBD1
cdr3_nt: TGTGCCAGCAGTGCCCTACCGGGACAGCCTAGCACAGATACGCAGTATTTT
cdr3_aa: CASSALPGQPSTDTQYF

j_call: TRBJ2-2
clone_size: -
v_call: TRBV25-1
cdr3_length: 16
d_call: -
cdr3_nt: TGTGCCAGCAGTGAAGCTAAGGGTTGGAACACCGGGGAGCTGTTTTTT
cdr3_aa: CASSEAKGWNTGELFF

j_call: TRBJ1-1
clone_size: -
v_call: TRBV30
cdr3_length: 14
d_call: -
cdr3_nt: TGTGCCTGGACCCGGCCACAAGGAAACACTGAAGCTTTCTTT
cdr3_aa: CAWTRPQGNTEAFF

j_call: TRBJ1-2
clone_size: -
v_call: TRBV14
cdr3_length: 15
d_call: -
cdr3_nt: TGTGCCAGCAGCCGTTACCTGGGGGGCGACTATGGCTACACCTTC
cdr3_aa: CASSRYLGGDYGYTF

j_call: TRBJ2-1
clone_size: once
v_call: TRBV12-3/TRBV12-4
cdr3_length: 12
d_call: -
cdr3_nt: TGTGCCAGCAGTTTAGACGGAGGGGCGCAGTTCTTC
cdr3_aa: CASSLDGGAQFF

j_call: TRBJ1-5
clone_size: -
v_call: TRBV5-1
cdr3_length: 14
d_call: -
cdr3_nt: TGCGCCAGCAGCCCAGGGACTACTGGGCAGCCCCAGCATTTT
cdr3_aa: CASSPGTTGQPQHF

j_call: TRBJ2-2
clone_size: once
v_call: TRBV27
cdr3_length: 17
d_call: -
cdr3_nt: TGTGCCAGCAGTTTAATTTTTGGGGTATCAAACACCGGGGAGCTGTTTTTT
cdr3_aa: CASSLIFGVSNTGELFF

j_call: TRBJ1-2
clone_size: once
v_call: TRBV6-5
cdr3_length: 13
d_call: TRBD1
cdr3_nt: TGTGCCAGCAGTATACAGGGGGCAAATGGCTACACCTTC
cdr3_aa: CASSIQGANGYTF

j_call: TRBJ1-3
clone_size: -
v_call: TRBV6-1
cdr3_length: 16
d_call: -
cdr3_nt: TGTGCCAGCAGTGAATGGAGGATTACCTCTGGAAACACCATATATTTT
cdr3_aa: CASSEWRITSGNTIYF

j_call: TRBJ2-6
clone_size: -
v_call: TRBV23-1
cdr3_length: 19
d_call: TRBD1
cdr3_nt: TGCGCCAGCACCAATAAGAACCGGGACAGGGACTGTGGGGCCAACGTCCTGACTTTC
cdr3_aa: CASTNKNRDRDCGANVLTF

j_call: TRBJ1-1
clone_size: -
v_call: TRBV6-5
cdr3_length: 16
d_call: -
cdr3_nt: TGTGCCAGCAGTTACCGGTCACAGGGTAGGGTAGGTGAAGCTTTCTTT
cdr3_aa: CASSYRSQGRVGEAFF

j_call: TRBJ1-1
clone_size: -
v_call: TRBV7-6
cdr3_length: 17
d_call: -
cdr3_nt: TGTGCCAGCAGCTTGGACAGACTTCGTTCAATGAACACTGAAGCTTTCTTT
cdr3_aa: CASSLDRLRSMNTEAFF

j_call: TRBJ2-7
clone_size: -
v_call: TRBV4-1
cdr3_length: 16
d_call: TRBD1
cdr3_nt: TGCGCCAGCAGCCGGGACCGGGACAGAGCATCCTACGAGCAGTACTTC
cdr3_aa: CASSRDRDRASYEQYF

j_call: TRBJ1-2
clone_size: once
v_call: TRBV19
cdr3_length: 13
d_call: -
cdr3_nt: TGTGCCAGTAGTATAAACGCATTCTATGGCTACACCTTC
cdr3_aa: CASSINAFYGYTF

j_call: TRBJ2-7
clone_size: -
v_call: TRBV28
cdr3_length: 15
d_call: -
cdr3_nt: TGTGCCAGCAGTTTTTTCTCTGAGAGCTCCTACGAGCAGTACTTC
cdr3_aa: CASSFFSESSYEQYF

j_call: TRBJ2-3
clone_size: -
v_call: TRBV15
cdr3_length: 16
d_call: TRBD1
cdr3_nt: TGTGCCACCAGCAGGGGCCCGGGACAGGGGACAGATACGCAGTATTTT
cdr3_aa: CATSRGPGQGTDTQYF

j_call: TRBJ2-5
clone_size: once
v_call: TRBV19
cdr3_length: 15
d_call: -
cdr3_nt: TGTGCCAGTAGTGCAAGGACCGGATACCAAGAGACCCAGTACTTC
cdr3_aa: CASSARTGYQETQYF

j_call: TRBJ1-5
clone_size: once
v_call: TRBV25-1
cdr3_length: 17
d_call: TRBD1
cdr3_nt: TGTGCCAGCAGTGCCCTCGGGACAGATAATAGCAATCAGCCCCAGCATTTT
cdr3_aa: CASSALGTDNSNQPQHF

j_call: TRBJ1-4
clone_size: -
v_call: TRBV14
cdr3_length: 16
d_call: TRBD1
cdr3_nt: TGTGCCAGCAGCCAAGATCTAAGAGGGGGCGGTGAAAAACTGTTTTTT
cdr3_aa: CASSQDLRGGGEKLFF

j_call: TRBJ1-2
clone_size: -
v_call: TRBV3-1/TRBV3-2
cdr3_length: 14
d_call: -
cdr3_nt: TGTGCCAGCAGCCCTACCACAGGAGGCCATGGCTACACCTTC
cdr3_aa: CASSPTTGGHGYTF

j_call: TRBJ2-5
clone_size: -
v_call: TRBV5-1
cdr3_length: 14
d_call: -
cdr3_nt: TGCGCCAGCAGCCAGGGACGCCTCCAAGAGACCCAGTACTTC
cdr3_aa: CASSQGRLQETQYF

j_call: TRBJ1-6
clone_size: -
v_call: TRBV6-5
cdr3_length: 14
d_call: -
cdr3_nt: TGTGCCAGCATCAAGGACTCCTATAATTCACCCCTCCACTTT
cdr3_aa: CASIKDSYNSPLHF

j_call: TRBJ1-3
clone_size: -
v_call: TRBV2
cdr3_length: 14
d_call: TRBD1
cdr3_nt: TGTGCCAGTCAAACAGGGGCCTCTGGAAACACCATATATTTT
cdr3_aa: CASQTGASGNTIYF

j_call: TRBJ1-5
clone_size: -
v_call: TRBV30
cdr3_length: 14
d_call: -
cdr3_nt: TGTGCCTGGAGCCACCGTGCAGGGGATCAGCCCCAGCATTTT
cdr3_aa: CAWSHRAGDQPQHF